This T cell receptor beta chain was captured in a study of blood T cell repertoires in COVID-19. The overall study: COVID-19 samples, acute and convalescent, were from the United States, Italy and Spain.

In the source study's methods: Reference gene primers were amplified, and this amplification served to estimate nucleated cell counts. Assay: immunoSEQ multiplex PCR; the TCRdb copy retains only in-frame clones and omits some. V, J and clone size were drawn from that table, and D and trimming were deduced from the DNA. The sample lists 35,000 to 45,000 clones, around nine tenths occurring once. J was trimmed by 2 bases and V by 7 bases; bases with no gene match: 4. The CDR3 has 12 amino acids. Germline CDR1 and CDR2: SQVTM and ANQGSEA. Input material: peripheral blood. The TCR originated in a human donor in a cohort sampled during active COVID-19. This chain links TRBV29-1 with TRBJ1-2; 7 bases agree with TRBD1. The CDR3 spells CSAGDRNYGYTF. CDR3 DNA sequence: TGCAGCGCCGGGGACAGAAACTATGGCTACACCTTC.